This section outlines one TCR beta chain sequence together with its context. Its antigen is as yet unknown. These data come from a study of blood T cells in healthy people across ages. General study findings and limits: Donor CMV status was unknown, possibly confounding expanded clonotype changes.

The germline gives CDR1 LGHNA, CDR2 YNFKEQ. V shed 0 bases and J 11 bases; nucleotides not matched to a gene: 9. The CDR3 runs 15 residues. Healthy Caucasians from Russia aged roughly 6 to 95 served as donors. Then a second PCR, running about 7 to 11 cycles, was carried out with a sample-barcoded 5' primer and a J-beta primer mix. Individual samples furnished no less than 3 million CDR3-containing paired-end reads apiece. From the 5' RACE reads, TCRdb called clonotypes with MiXCR, one entry per CDR3 protein. The data contain approximately 790,000 distinct CDR3 sequences, 55% to 65% of them singletons.

This clonotype was obtained from a man under 40 in good health. The sequencing sample was made of blood. The genes are TRBV4-2 and TRBJ2-5, with 10 bases fitting TRBD2. The CDR3, as DNA: TGTGCCAGCAGCCAAGATTTGCCTAGCGGGGGAGTGCAGTACTTC. Encoded protein: CASSQDLPSGGVQYF.